There are many counts of the clone carrying this T cell receptor beta chain. Researchers took RNA transcripts and amplified the TCR beta CDR3 regions from them. The primer set for the first-round RT-PCR of the TCR CDR3 was HTBI. TCRdb recomputed calls from the multiplex PCR reads with MiXCR, one row per CDR3 protein. The top ten clones hold approximately 10% of a sample with over 300,000 distinct CDR3 sequences, about 15% of them seen once. These data come from a study of T cells in Graves' hyperthyroidism and ophthalmopathy. The sequencing input was blood. The TCR was taken from a woman in her sixties or seventies with Graves' hyperthyroidism.

The CDR3 loop is CASSLDRGGRQETQYF. The CDR3 nucleotides read TGTGCCAGCAGCTTAGATCGAGGAGGCAGGCAAGAGACCCAGTACTTC. The chain employs TRBV11-2 and TRBJ2-5; possibly TRBD2 for D (5 bases). The CDR3 is made up of 16 amino acids. The germline gives CDR1 SGHAT, CDR2 FQNNGV. Deletions cut 0 bases from V and 2 bases from J, with 13 bases between.